This section outlines one TCR beta chain sequence together with its context. Generated by immunoSEQ multiplex PCR, the TCRdb table keeps only in-frame clones and is missing some. The data contain approximately 580,000 clones, about 80% of them singletons. V dropped 5 bases and J dropped 5; count of bases not matched to a gene: 11. This CDR3 contains 15 residues. Germline V gives CDR1 SGHVS, CDR2 FQNEAQ. The source of the sample is a study of shared T cell receptors in the human thymus. Another study also made use of these data, one on human thymus T cells. According to that study: Thymic material originated from resections removed in the course of corrective heart surgery. Thymic and blood repertoires appeared to show biased V and J gene usage.

This rearrangement joins TRBV7-8 to TRBJ2-7; TRBD2 matches at 8 bases. Sequences were obtained from thymocytes. This clonotype was obtained from a boy under three years old with a congenital heart defect. CDR3: CASSAPGREADEQYF. In DNA form, the CDR3 reads TGTGCCAGCAGCGCGCCAGGGCGGGAGGCCGACGAGCAGTACTTC.